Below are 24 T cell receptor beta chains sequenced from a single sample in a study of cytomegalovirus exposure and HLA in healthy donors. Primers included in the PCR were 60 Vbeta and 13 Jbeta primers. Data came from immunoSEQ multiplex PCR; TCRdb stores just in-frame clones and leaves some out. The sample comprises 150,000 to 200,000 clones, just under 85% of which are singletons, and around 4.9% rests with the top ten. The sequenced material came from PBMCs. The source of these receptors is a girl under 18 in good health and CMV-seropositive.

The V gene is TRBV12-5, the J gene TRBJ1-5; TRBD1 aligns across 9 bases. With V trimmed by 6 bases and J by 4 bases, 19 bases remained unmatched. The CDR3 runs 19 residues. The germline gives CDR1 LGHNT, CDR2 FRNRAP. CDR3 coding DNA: TGTGCTAGTGGCCTCAGCCGGGACAGGGTATTCTTTTCTAATCAGCCCCAGCATTTT. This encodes CASGLSRDRVFFSNQPQHF.

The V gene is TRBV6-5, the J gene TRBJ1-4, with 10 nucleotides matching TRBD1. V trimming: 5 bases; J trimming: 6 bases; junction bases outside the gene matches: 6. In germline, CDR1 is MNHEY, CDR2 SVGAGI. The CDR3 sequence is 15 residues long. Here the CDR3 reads CASSPPGQGHEKLFF. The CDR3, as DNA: TGTGCCAGCAGTCCTCCGGGACAGGGGCATGAAAAACTGTTTTTT.

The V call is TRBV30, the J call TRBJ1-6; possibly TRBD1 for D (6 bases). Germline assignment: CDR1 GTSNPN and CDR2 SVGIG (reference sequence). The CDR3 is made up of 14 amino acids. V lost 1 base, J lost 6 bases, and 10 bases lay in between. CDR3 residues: CAWSGVRGNSPLHF. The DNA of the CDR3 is TGTGCCTGGAGTGGTGTCAGGGGTAATTCACCCCTCCACTTT.

The CDR3 is CASSYGDREGTEAFF. CDR3 bases: TGTGCCAGCAGCTATGGGGACAGGGAGGGCACTGAAGCTTTCTTT. This sequence joins TRBV7-3 and TRBJ1-1; 9 bases are shared with TRBD1. Germline-derived CDR1 and CDR2 are SGHTA and FQGTGA. The CDR3 runs 15 residues. The J segment lost 4 bases and the V segment lost 4 bases, leaving 7 bases of the junction unmatched.

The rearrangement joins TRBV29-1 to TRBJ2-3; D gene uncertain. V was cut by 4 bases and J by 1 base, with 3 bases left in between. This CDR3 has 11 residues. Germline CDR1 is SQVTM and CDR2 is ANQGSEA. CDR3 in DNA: TGCAGCGTTGCTGGCACAGATACGCAGTATTTT. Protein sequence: CSVAGTDTQYF.

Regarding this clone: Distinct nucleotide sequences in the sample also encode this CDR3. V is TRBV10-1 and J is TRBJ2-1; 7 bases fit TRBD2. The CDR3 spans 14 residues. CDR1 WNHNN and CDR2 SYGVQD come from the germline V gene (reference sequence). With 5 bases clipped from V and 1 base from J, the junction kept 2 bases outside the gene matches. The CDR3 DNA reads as TGCGCCAGCAGTCCCGGGGGGTCCTACAATGAGCAGTTCTTC. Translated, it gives CASSPGGSYNEQFF.

The CDR3 DNA reads TGCGCCAGCAGCCTGGGGAGACAGGGTGGCACTGAAGCTTTCTTT. Protein sequence: CASSLGRQGGTEAFF. V usage is TRBV5-1 and J usage is TRBJ1-1, with 7 bases aligning to TRBD1. Trimming cost V 4 bases and J 4 bases; bases outside gene matches: 10. The germline gives CDR1 SGHRS, CDR2 YFSETQ. This CDR3 contains 15 residues. The full variable domain, in which reference TRBV5-1 and TRBJ1-1 provide the parts outside the CDR3, is KAGVTQTPRYLIKTRGQQVTLSCSPISGHRSVSWYQQTPGQGLQFLFEYFSETQRNKGNFPGRFSGRQFSNSRSEMNVSTLELGDSALYLCASSLGRQGGTEAFFGQGTRLTVV.

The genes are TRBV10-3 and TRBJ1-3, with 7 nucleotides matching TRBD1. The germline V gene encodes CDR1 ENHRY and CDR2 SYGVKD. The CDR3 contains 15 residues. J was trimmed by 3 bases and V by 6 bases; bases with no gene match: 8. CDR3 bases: TGTGCCATCAGCGAAACGGACAGGATTGGAAACACCATATATTTT. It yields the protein CAISETDRIGNTIYF.

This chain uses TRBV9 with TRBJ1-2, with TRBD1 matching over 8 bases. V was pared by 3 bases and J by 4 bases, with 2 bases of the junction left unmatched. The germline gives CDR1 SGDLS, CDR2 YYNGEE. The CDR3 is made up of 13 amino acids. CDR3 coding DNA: TGTGCCAGCAGCGAGGGACAGGCCTATGGCTACACCTTC. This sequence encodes CASSEGQAYGYTF.

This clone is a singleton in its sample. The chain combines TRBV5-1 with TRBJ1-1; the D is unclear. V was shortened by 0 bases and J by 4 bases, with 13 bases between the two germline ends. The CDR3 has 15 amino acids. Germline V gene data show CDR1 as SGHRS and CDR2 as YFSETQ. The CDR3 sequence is CASSLVVGSGTEAFF. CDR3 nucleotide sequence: TGCGCCAGCAGCTTGGTCGTGGGTTCGGGCACTGAAGCTTTCTTT.

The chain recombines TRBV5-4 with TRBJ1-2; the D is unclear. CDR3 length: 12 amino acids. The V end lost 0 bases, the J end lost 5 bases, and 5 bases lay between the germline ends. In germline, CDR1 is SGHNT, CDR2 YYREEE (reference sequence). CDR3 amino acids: CASSLDGYGYTF. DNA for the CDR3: TGTGCCAGCAGCTTGGACGGGTATGGCTACACCTTC. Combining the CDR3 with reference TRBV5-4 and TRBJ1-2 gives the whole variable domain ETGVTQSPTHLIKTRGQQVTLRCSSQSGHNTVSWYQQALGQGPQFIFQYYREEENGRGNFPPRFSGLQFPNYSSELNVNALELDDSALYLCASSLDGYGYTFGSGTRLTVV.

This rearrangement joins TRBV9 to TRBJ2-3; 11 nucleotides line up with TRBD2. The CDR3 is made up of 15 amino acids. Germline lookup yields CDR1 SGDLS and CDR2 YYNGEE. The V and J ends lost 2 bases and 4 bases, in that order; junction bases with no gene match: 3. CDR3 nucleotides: TGTGCCAGCAGCGTCATAGCGGGGGGGCCAGATACGCAGTATTTT. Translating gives CASSVIAGGPDTQYF. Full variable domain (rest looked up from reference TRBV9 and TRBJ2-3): DSGVTQTPKHLITATGQRVTLRCSPRSGDLSVYWYQQSLDQGLQFLIQYYNGEERAKGNILERFSAQQFPDLHSELNLSSLELGDSALYFCASSVIAGGPDTQYFGPGTRLTVL.

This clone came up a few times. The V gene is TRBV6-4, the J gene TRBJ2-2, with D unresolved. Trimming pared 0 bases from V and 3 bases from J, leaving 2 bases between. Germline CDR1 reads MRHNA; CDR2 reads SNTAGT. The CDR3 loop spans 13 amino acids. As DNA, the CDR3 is TGTGCCAGCAGTGACTCCGACACCGGGGAGCTGTTTTTT. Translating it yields CASSDSDTGELFF.

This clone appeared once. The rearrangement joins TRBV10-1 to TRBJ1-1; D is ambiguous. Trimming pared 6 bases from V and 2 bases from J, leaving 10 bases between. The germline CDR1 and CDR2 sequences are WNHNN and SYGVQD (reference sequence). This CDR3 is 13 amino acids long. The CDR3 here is CASSTGINTEAFF. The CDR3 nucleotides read TGCGCCAGCAGCACCGGGATTAACACTGAAGCTTTCTTT.

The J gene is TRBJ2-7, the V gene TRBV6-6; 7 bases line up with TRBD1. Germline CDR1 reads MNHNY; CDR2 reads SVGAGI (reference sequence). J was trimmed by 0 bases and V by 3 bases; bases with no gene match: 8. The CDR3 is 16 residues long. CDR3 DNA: TGTGCCAGCAGTTATTCGGGACAGATGAGCTCCTACGAGCAGTACTTC. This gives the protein CASSYSGQMSSYEQYF.

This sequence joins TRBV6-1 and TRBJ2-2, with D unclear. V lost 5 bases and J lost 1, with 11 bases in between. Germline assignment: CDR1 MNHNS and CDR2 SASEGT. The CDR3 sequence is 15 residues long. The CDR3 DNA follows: TGTGCCAGCAGTCTCTACACTAAGAACACCGGGGAGCTGTTTTTT. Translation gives CASSLYTKNTGELFF.

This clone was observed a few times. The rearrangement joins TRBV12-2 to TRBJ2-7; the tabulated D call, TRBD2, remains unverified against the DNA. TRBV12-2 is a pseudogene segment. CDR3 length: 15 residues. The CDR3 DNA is TGTGCAAGTCGCACGACGACGATTCCCGAGGGAAAGCAGTACTTC. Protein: CASRTTTIPEGKQYF.

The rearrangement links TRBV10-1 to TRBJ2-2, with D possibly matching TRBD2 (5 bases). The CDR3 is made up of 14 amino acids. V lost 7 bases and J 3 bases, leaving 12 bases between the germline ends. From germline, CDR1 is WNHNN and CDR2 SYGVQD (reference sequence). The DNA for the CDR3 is TGCGCCAGCAATCCTAGCTCAGACACCGGGGAGCTGTTTTTT. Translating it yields CASNPSSDTGELFF.

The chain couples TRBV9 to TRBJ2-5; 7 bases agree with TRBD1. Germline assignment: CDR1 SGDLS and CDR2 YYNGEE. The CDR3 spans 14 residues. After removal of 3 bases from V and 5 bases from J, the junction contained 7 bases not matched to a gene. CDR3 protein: CASSGTGAEETQYF. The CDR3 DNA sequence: TGTGCCAGCAGCGGAACAGGGGCCGAGGAGACCCAGTACTTC.

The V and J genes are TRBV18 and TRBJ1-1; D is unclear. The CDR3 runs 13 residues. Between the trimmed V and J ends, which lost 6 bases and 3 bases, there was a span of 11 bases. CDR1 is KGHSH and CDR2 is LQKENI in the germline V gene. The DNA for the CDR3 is TGTGCCAGCTCCCGGTCGGGAGACACTGAAGCTTTCTTT. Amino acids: CASSRSGDTEAFF.

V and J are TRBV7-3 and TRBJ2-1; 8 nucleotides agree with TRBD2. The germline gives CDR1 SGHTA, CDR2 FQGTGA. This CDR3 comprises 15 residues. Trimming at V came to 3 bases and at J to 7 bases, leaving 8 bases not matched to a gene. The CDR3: CASSFDGGAGNEQFF. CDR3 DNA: TGTGCCAGCAGCTTTGACGGGGGGGCCGGTAATGAGCAGTTCTTC. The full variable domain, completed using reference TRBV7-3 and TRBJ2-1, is GAGVSQTPSNKVTEKGKYVELRCDPISGHTALYWYRQSLGQGPEFLIYFQGTGAADDSGLPNDRFFAVRPEGSVSTLKIQRTERGDSAVYLCASSFDGGAGNEQFFGPGTRLTVL.

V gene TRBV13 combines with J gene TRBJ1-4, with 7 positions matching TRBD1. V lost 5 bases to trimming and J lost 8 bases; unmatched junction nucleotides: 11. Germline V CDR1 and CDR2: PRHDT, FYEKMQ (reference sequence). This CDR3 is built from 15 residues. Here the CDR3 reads CASSTSGGFSEKLFF. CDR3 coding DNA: TGTGCCAGCAGCACCTCAGGGGGTTTTAGCGAAAAACTGTTTTTT.

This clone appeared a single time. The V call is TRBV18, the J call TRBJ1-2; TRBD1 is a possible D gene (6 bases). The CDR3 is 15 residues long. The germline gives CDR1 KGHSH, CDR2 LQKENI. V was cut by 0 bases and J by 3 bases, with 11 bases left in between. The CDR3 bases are TGTGCCAGCTCACCACCGTTACAGGGACACTATGGCTACACCTTC. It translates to CASSPPLQGHYGYTF. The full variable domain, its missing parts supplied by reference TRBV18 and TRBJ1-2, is NAGVMQNPRHLVRRRGQEARLRCSPMKGHSHVYWYRQLPEEGLKFMVYLQKENIIDESGMPKERFSAEFPKEGPSILRIQQVVRGDSAAYFCASSPPLQGHYGYTFGSGTRLTVV.

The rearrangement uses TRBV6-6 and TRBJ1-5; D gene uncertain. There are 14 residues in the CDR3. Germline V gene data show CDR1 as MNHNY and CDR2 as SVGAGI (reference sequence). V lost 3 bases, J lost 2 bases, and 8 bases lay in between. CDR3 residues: CASSYYGGNQPQHF. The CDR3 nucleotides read TGTGCCAGCAGTTATTACGGGGGCAATCAGCCCCAGCATTTT.